This TCR beta chain came from a study of cytomegalovirus exposure and HLA in healthy donors (dated by TCRdb to the late 2010s). Regarding the complete study: According to an earlier analysis of 550 to 750 of the donors, about 170 million T cells yielded 120 million or so unique TCR beta sequences and around 300 Gb of sequence data. An early release that covered several hundred HLA-typed donors contained 250 to 350 gigabases of sequencing data and approximately 85 million unique TCR sequences. The genetic ancestry cluster associated with self-reported Caucasian donors included 65% to 90% of the roughly 400 genotyped donors. The study was designed to test whether signatures of past pathogen exposure could be identified by cataloging public T cell receptors. The study used immunosequencing to profile the T cell repertoires of approximately 640 subjects and linked those repertoires to cytomegalovirus serostatus. A separate validation cohort of about 110 different subjects was used in addition to the roughly 640-subject first cohort. The study combined high-throughput TCR immunosequencing, statistical association of individual TCRs with disease status, and machine learning to predict cytomegalovirus infection status. To study patterns of TCR occurrence, a later analysis re-analyzed previously published TCR beta repertoires from 550 to 800 donors and added high-resolution HLA genotyping. The later analysis used no new phenotypic data to find candidate immune exposures, relying instead on TCR beta sequences and their occurrence across donors. In an earlier analysis of about 590 of the donors, high-throughput TCR beta sequencing was used to judge whether each TCR beta V gene segment behaved as functional or pseudogenic. Donor age, sex, ethnicity and CMV serostatus were compiled alongside the repertoire data. In a later genetic analysis, genome-wide SNP genotypes for 398 of the 666 donors were used, and that subset was treated as a discovery cohort. All discovery cohort repertoires had been generated using a single sequencing platform. HLA typing covered class I and class II loci at four-digit resolution. The number of typed donors differed by locus: roughly 620-640 for A, B, C, DRB1 and DQB1; about 520 for DQA1; some 590 for DPA1; and approximately 450 for DPB1. A handful of DR-DQ haplotypes were handled as single units for association and clustering because linkage in the cohort was strong. Across approximately 400 genotyped donors of the cohort, an average of approximately 220,000 unique TCR beta nucleotide sequences per donor were sequenced, and around 19% of those sequences were non-productive.

The full study reports these points: Several of the top co-occurrence clusters appeared to be linked to parvovirus B19, influenza, CMV and Epstein-Barr virus, according to a later analysis. Immune exposure information for the cohort was limited to CMV serostatus. HLA typing was unavailable for some donors at each locus, so association tests used only the typed subset. In a later genetic analysis, a missense DCLRE1C variant was associated with V-gene and J-gene trimming of TCR beta chains, and the association was replicated in an independent cohort. Cytomegalovirus status was reported to be diagnosed by the classifier with high specificity and sensitivity in both the original and validation cohorts. The cohort was sequenced for TCR beta chains only, and without alpha or paired-chain data the features that could be detected were limited. Linkage disequilibrium might explain the correlated functional status among segregating V segments, but an unknown experimental factor could not be ruled out. In a later analysis, 16,951 TCR beta sequences were associated with specific HLA alleles at a false discovery rate of 0.05. In vitro tests confirmed that a few of the cytomegalovirus-associated TCR beta chains recognize cytomegalovirus antigens. Most TCR sequences were seen in very few donors, while some public TCRs were found in many individuals. In an earlier analysis of 587 of the donors, most TCR beta V segments appeared in productive rearrangements about 90% or about 30% of the time, broadly matching IMGT annotations. According to a later genetic analysis, donors in an Asian-associated ancestry cluster had fewer N-insertions in productive TCRs than the roughly 700-donor mean. The study gave a list of 150 to 200 TCR beta chains associated with cytomegalovirus. When HLA alleles, especially DR and DQ, strongly co-occurred, attributing TCR associations to individual alleles was difficult. A further reported finding was that TCR beta sequences accurately predicted the HLA-A and HLA-B alleles for most subjects in the first cohort. In a later analysis, HLA-associated TCR beta chains were found to be more clonally expanded and to have lower generation probabilities than equally common non-associated chains. In a later analysis, TCR association rates were found to vary across HLA loci, with the most associated TCRs seen for DRB1 alleles and the fewest for HLA-C alleles. The authors suggested that the approach could potentially be extended to other disease states and immunological phenotypes. Because the 87-base-pair reads could not distinguish some IMGT-functional V segments, including TRBV6-2 and TRBV6-3, those segments were excluded. A group of highly shared sequence variants was considered likely to be a technical artifact of the sequencing pipeline. A later analysis found that most CMV-associated TCR beta chains appeared HLA-restricted, with HLA associations seemingly driven largely by CMV exposure. Roughly uniform sequencing depth across donors was assumed in presence/absence analyses, although this assumption may not hold. The earlier analysis of approximately 560 of the donors excluded some 15 rarely observed V segments, including chromosome 9 orphons, because counts were too low.

Regarding this clone: Its antigen is not yet known. Base-call qualities are not available, and no considerably larger clone is one nucleotide away.

Library preparation was by the immunoSEQ multiplex PCR assay. The multiplex PCR relied on a mix of 60 forward primers for TCR Vbeta segments and 13 reverse primers for TCR Jbeta segments. Amplification of the CDR3 region of rearranged TCR beta genes was performed with a multiplex PCR assay on genomic DNA. On the Illumina HiSeq System, the amplified TCR beta libraries were sequenced as 87-base-pair reads. The authors' pipeline ran thus. A later analysis tallied 75 million to 95 million unique TCR beta chains across the 610 or so repertoires, and about 10 million of those chains were shared by two or more donors. To remove PCR and sequencing errors, raw reads were error-corrected and collapsed into unique sequences using a nearest-neighbor algorithm that merged closely related sequences. CDR3 sequences were aligned to IMGT reference sequences to assign V, D and J gene segments. For a sequence to be retained, at least a six-nucleotide match to both a V gene segment and a J gene segment was required. A rearrangement was called productive if the CDR3 had no stop codons and remained in frame with V and J, and every other rearrangement was called non-productive. CDR3 was defined according to IMGT convention as the region running from the second conserved V-encoded cysteine to the conserved J-encoded phenylalanine. The earlier analysis of fewer than 750 of the donors excluded sequences that lacked an unambiguous match to a single V gene segment. An earlier analysis of approximately 590 of the donors classified V segments as functional when productive rearrangements were above 56.7% and as segregating when the standard deviation between donors was above 5%. A statistical classification framework was built to diagnose cytomegalovirus status from the catalog of TCR beta chain sequences. A later analysis assigned V and J genes by comparing TCR nucleotide sequences with IMGT/GENE-DB human TR gene sequences. A later analysis assigned CDR3 sequences and most-parsimonious VDJ recombination scenarios with the TCRdist pipeline. A later analysis defined each TCR beta chain by its CDR3 amino acid sequence plus V-gene family, and excluded reads lacking a unique V-gene family. A later analysis removed 592 highly shared, low-generation-probability nucleotide sequences to deal with suspected cross-contamination and a sequencing artifact. For each public chain, a later analysis derived a clonal expansion index from normalized ranks of inferred template counts within each repertoire. In a later analysis, generation probabilities were computed using a VDJ recombination model fitted to out-of-frame rearrangements, and the results were checked against IGoR. A later analysis scored TCR-TCR, TCR-HLA and TCR-CMV co-occurrence with hypergeometric tests, applying a repertoire-size bias correction to TCR pairs. False discovery rates were estimated in a later analysis by permuting HLA or CMV assignments 20 times. In a later analysis, co-occurring TCRs were grouped using DBSCAN, with TCRdist sequence similarity added in when clustering inside HLA-allele-positive subsets. Repertoires with fewer than 30,000 or more than 120,000 public chains, plus five repertoires with anomalous nucleotide sharing, were excluded from co-occurrence clustering. Not all clones reach the TCRdb copy of this immuneACCESS table, which keeps in-frame sequences only. Checked studies attribute under half of the gap to unresolved V genes and leave the rest unexplained. The V and J calls and the clone size are those of that table, but D and trimming were determined from the DNA. In this sample the table shows about 100,000 clones, around three quarters of which occur a single time. The top ten constitute 7.3% of the sample.

The cohort was made up of several hundred healthy bone marrow donors. Cohort members were all nominally healthy when sampled, although unrecorded immune exposures were likely present. The donor was CMV seronegative and was included in the group of a few hundred seronegative cohort members. A peripheral blood sample was collected from each donor, and TCR beta sequencing was performed on peripheral blood mononuclear cells. Genomic DNA extraction from the blood cell samples was performed with the Qiagen DNeasy Blood Extraction Kit. At the junction V is shortened by 3 bases and J by 0 bases, with 12 bases in between. The CDR3 goes from the cysteine to the phenylalanine over 16 residues. The only DNA kept is the CDR3, 48 bases in frame from the first base. The germline V gene sets CDR1 to MDHEN and CDR2 to SYDVKM.

The chain employs TRBV28 and TRBJ1-5; a tentative D call is TRBD1 (5 bases match). This clonotype originated in a man aged 25-40 years in good health and CMV-seronegative. The sequencing sample was made of PBMCs. In nucleotides, the sequence is TGTGCCAGCAGTTTTGGGGCAGATTATAGCAATCAGCCCCAGCATTTT. This is translated as CASSFGADYSNQPQHF. Reference TRBV28 and TRBJ1-5 genes cover what lies past the CDR3, so the full variable domain is DVKVTQSSRYLVKRTGEKVFLECVQDMDHENMFWYRQDPGLGLRLIYFSYDVKMKEKGDIPEGYSVSREKKERFSLILESASTNQTSMYLCASSFGADYSNQPQHFGDGTRLSIL.